Shown below are 18 T cell receptor beta chains from a single sample sequenced in a study of T cells after yellow fever vaccination. TCRdb reprocessed the 5' RACE reads with MiXCR, giving one entry per CDR3 protein. The profile covers approximately 300,000 distinct CDR3 sequences, with around 7.3% appearing a single time and about a sixth taken by the ten largest. The sequenced sample was PBMCs, obtained more than 35 days after the first yellow fever vaccination. The receptors were gathered from a man aged 18-30 years who received the YFV17D yellow fever vaccine.

This clonotype has just a few counts. V and J are TRBV10-3 and TRBJ1-1, with TRBD1 matching over 8 bases. Unmatched junction bases numbered 10, after V lost 3 bases and J lost 10 bases. CDR1 and CDR2 (germline): ENHRY, SYGVKD. The CDR3 sequence is 14 residues long. DNA of the CDR3: TGTGCCATCAGTGATAGGACAGGGACACTGACAGCTTTCTTT. It specifies CAISDRTGTLTAFF.

This clonotype was recorded a few times. The V gene is TRBV14, the J gene TRBJ1-6; tentative D call: TRBD1 (5 bases). The V end lost 2 bases, the J end lost 10 bases, and 9 bases lay between the germline ends. The CDR3 spans 13 residues. Germline V gene lookup returns CDR1 SGHDN and CDR2 FVKESK. The CDR3 DNA reads TGTGCCAGCAGCCAACAGGGATGGTCACCCCTCCACTTT. It translates to CASSQQGWSPLHF.

This clonotype was detected only a few times. The J gene is TRBJ1-1, the V gene TRBV20-1; perhaps TRBD1 as D (5 bases). The length of the CDR3 is 15 residues. With 0 bases removed from V and 2 bases from J, the gap between germline ends came to 13 bases. Germline V gene data show CDR1 as DFQATT and CDR2 as SNEGSKA (reference sequence). For the CDR3, the DNA is TGCAGTGCTAGAGATTTTACGCAGGGCAACACTGAAGCTTTCTTT. This sequence encodes CSARDFTQGNTEAFF.

This clonotype was observed at least ten times. The J gene is TRBJ2-2, the V gene TRBV4-1, with TRBD2 matching over 8 bases. V trimming: 0 bases; J trimming: 0 bases; junction bases outside the gene matches: 6. CDR1 and CDR2 from the germline V gene are MGHRA and YSYEKL. This CDR3 is 18 amino acids long. CDR3 sequence: CASSQEGWRGANTGELFF. As DNA, the CDR3 is TGCGCCAGCAGCCAAGAAGGTTGGCGGGGGGCGAACACCGGGGAGCTGTTTTTT.

This clonotype was observed a handful of times. The chain's CDR3 is CSAPRQGTETQYF. The CDR3 DNA sequence: TGCAGTGCCCCTAGACAGGGGACAGAGACCCAGTACTTC. The V call is TRBV20-1, the J call TRBJ2-5, with 8 bases matching TRBD1. This CDR3 is built from 13 residues. With 6 bases clipped from V and 4 bases from J, the junction kept 7 bases outside the gene matches. From germline, CDR1 is DFQATT and CDR2 SNEGSKA (reference sequence).

This clonotype was seen ten or more times. The chain employs TRBV18 and TRBJ2-1, with 7 bases identical to TRBD1. This CDR3 is built from 12 residues. V lost 6 bases, J lost 5 bases, and 1 base stayed unmatched. Looked up from germline, CDR1 is KGHSH and CDR2 is LQKENI. The CDR3 spells CASSDRDNEQFF. In nucleotides, the CDR3 is TGTGCCAGCTCTGACAGGGACAATGAGCAGTTCTTC. Filled out from reference TRBV18 and TRBJ2-1, the complete variable domain reads NAGVMQNPRHLVRRRGQEARLRCSPMKGHSHVYWYRQLPEEGLKFMVYLQKENIIDESGMPKERFSAEFPKEGPSILRIQQVVRGDSAAYFCASSDRDNEQFFGPGTRLTVL.

There are a few counts of this clonotype. The rearrangement joins TRBV14 to TRBJ2-2, with D maybe TRBD1 (5 bases). Trimming shortened V by 3 bases and J by 4 bases, and 12 bases separated the two germline ends. CDR3 length: 15 amino acids. Looked up from germline, CDR1 is SGHDN and CDR2 is FVKESK. The CDR3 sequence: CASSQENRPTGELFF. The DNA of the CDR3 is TGTGCCAGCAGCCAGGAAAACAGGCCCACCGGGGAGCTGTTTTTT. Full variable domain (remainder filled in from reference TRBV14 and TRBJ2-2): EAGVTQFPSHSVIEKGQTVTLRCDPISGHDNLYWYRRVMGKEIKFLLHFVKESKQDESGMPNNRFLAERTGGTYSTLKVQPAELEDSGVYFCASSQENRPTGELFFGEGSRLTVL.

The genes are TRBV7-2 and TRBJ1-6, with 9 bases aligning to TRBD1. This CDR3 spans 16 amino acids. V shed 4 bases, J shed 4 bases, and the junction held 5 bases outside the gene matches. The germline CDR1 and CDR2 sequences are SGHTA and FQGNSA. This CDR3 reads CASSSLTGGYNSPLHF. The CDR3 nucleotides read TGTGCCAGCAGCTCTTTGACAGGGGGATATAATTCACCCCTCCACTTT.

This clonotype came up many times. The gene calls are TRBV11-2 and TRBJ2-4; D is perhaps TRBD2 (5 bases). The CDR3 loop spans 16 amino acids. In germline, CDR1 is SGHAT, CDR2 FQNNGV. Between the trimmed V and J ends, which lost 3 bases and 0 bases, there was a span of 12 bases. CDR3: CASSFGRALAKNIQYF. The CDR3 nucleotides are TGTGCCAGCAGCTTCGGGCGGGCGCTAGCCAAAAACATTCAGTACTTC.

This clonotype showed up just a few times. The chain combines TRBV11-2 with TRBJ1-2; D remains ambiguous. This CDR3 is 16 amino acids long. Trimming shortened V by 5 bases and J by 5 bases, and 21 bases separated the two germline ends. Germline CDR1 reads SGHAT; CDR2 reads FQNNGV. The CDR3 DNA is TGTGCCAGCAGCCCCTTGGTGAGCGGGCGCGGTTATGGCTACACCTTC. Translation gives CASSPLVSGRGYGYTF.

This clonotype was observed a few times. This sequence joins TRBV15 and TRBJ2-2; TRBD1 is a possible D gene (6 bases). V gave up 4 bases and J gave up 2 bases, with 20 bases separating them. This CDR3 is 18 amino acids long. Germline lookup yields CDR1 LNHNV and CDR2 YYDKDF (reference sequence). The CDR3 coding sequence is TGTGCCACCAGCACGAGGGACCTACGACAGGCTAACACCGGGGAGCTGTTTTTT. This translates into CATSTRDLRQANTGELFF.

The CDR3 protein is CASKPGGRETQYF. The CDR3 DNA reads as TGTGCCAGCAAACCGGGGGGGAGGGAGACCCAGTACTTC. The rearrangement uses TRBV5-4 and TRBJ2-5; the match to TRBD2 covers 8 bases. This CDR3 has 13 residues. Per the germline V gene, CDR1 is SGHNT and CDR2 is YYREEE (reference sequence). Trimming cost V 6 bases and J 5 bases; bases outside gene matches: 6.

The CDR3 DNA reads as TGTGCCAGCAGTATACGCGAGGGGGGCGCAAATGGCTACACCTTC. Encoded protein: CASSIREGGANGYTF. The rearrangement uses TRBV6-5 and TRBJ1-2; D might be TRBD1 (6 bases). This CDR3 spans 15 amino acids. Between the trimmed V and J ends, which lost 5 bases and 6 bases, there was a span of 19 bases. Per germline, CDR1 MNHEY and CDR2 SVGAGI.

This sequence joins TRBV19 and TRBJ2-1; possibly TRBD1 or TRBD2 for D (6 bases each). The CDR3 has 15 residues. Per the germline V gene, CDR1 is LNHDA and CDR2 is SQIVND (reference sequence). V lost 3 bases to trimming and J lost 5 bases, with 14 bases between them. In nucleotides, the CDR3 is TGTGCCAGTAGTATCGATGGGGGGCCGGACAATGAGCAGTTCTTC. Translating gives CASSIDGGPDNEQFF.

The chain couples TRBV10-3 to TRBJ2-5; 12 bases agree with TRBD2. Germline values: CDR1 ENHRY, CDR2 SYGVKD. After removal of 6 bases from V and 5 bases from J, the junction contained 16 bases not matched to a gene. The CDR3 is 18 residues long. The CDR3 is CAIRGPGLAGRPGETQYF. The CDR3 DNA sequence: TGTGCCATCAGGGGACCGGGACTAGCGGGTCGTCCGGGGGAGACCCAGTACTTC.

This clonotype was counted a few times. This chain joins TRBV7-6 and TRBJ1-1, with D possibly matching TRBD1 (5 bases). Germline-derived CDR1 and CDR2 are SGHVS and FNYEAQ. V dropped 2 bases and J dropped 1 base, with 11 bases sitting between them. The CDR3 has 15 amino acids. The CDR3 DNA reads TGTGCCAGCAGCTTATGGACGGGGGAGAACACTGAAGCTTTCTTT. Amino acids: CASSLWTGENTEAFF.

V is TRBV29-1 and J is TRBJ1-2, with no clear D. The CDR3 is 12 amino acids. Trimming shortened V by 4 bases and J by 7 bases, and 13 bases separated the two germline ends. Germline CDR1 reads SQVTM; CDR2 reads ANQGSEA. The CDR3, as DNA: TGCAGCGTTGTTCCGGGCGACCGTGGCTACACCTTC. Amino acid sequence: CSVVPGDRGYTF. Based on the CDR3 plus reference TRBV29-1 and TRBJ1-2, the full variable domain is SAVISQKPSRDICQRGTSLTIQCQVDSQVTMMFWYRQQPGQSLTLIATANQGSEATYESGFVIDKFPISRPNLTFSTLTVSNMSPEDSSIYLCSVVPGDRGYTFGSGTRLTVV.

The sample holds a few counts of this clonotype. This sequence joins TRBV11-2 and TRBJ1-5; D unclear. The V end lost 1 base, the J end lost 0 bases, and 7 bases lay between the germline ends. CDR1 is SGHAT and CDR2 is FQNNGV in the germline V gene. The CDR3 runs to 15 residues. The CDR3 loop is CASSLAEGSNQPQHF. CDR3 sequence (DNA): TGTGCCAGCAGCTTAGCGGAGGGTAGCAATCAGCCCCAGCATTTT. The variable domain in full, with the rest retrieved from reference TRBV11-2 and TRBJ1-5, is EAGVAQSPRYKIIEKRQSVAFWCNPISGHATLYWYQQILGQGPKLLIQFQNNGVVDDSQLPKDRFSAERLKGVDSTLKIQPAKLEDSAVYLCASSLAEGSNQPQHFGDGTRLSIL.